This entry describes one T cell receptor beta chain. This CDR3 is 15 amino acids long. Germline V gene data show CDR1 as MGHRA and CDR2 as YSYEKL. Losses at the gene ends were 3 bases for V and 5 bases for J; bases not matched to a gene: 3. The sample comes from a study of cytomegalovirus exposure and HLA in healthy donors. The PCR employed 60 Vbeta primers together with 13 Jbeta primers. Produced via immunoSEQ multiplex PCR; TCRdb's table is partial and in-frame only. The sample holds some 200,000 clones, approximately 78% seen once. The V and J genes are TRBV4-1 and TRBJ2-1; TRBD2 agrees at 11 bases. This sequence originates from a woman aged 40 to 50 in good health and CMV-seronegative. The specimen sequenced was PBMCs. CDR3 coding DNA: TGCGCCAGCAGCCAGCCGGGACTAGCGGACAATGAGCAGTTCTTC. This translates into CASSQPGLADNEQFF.